Listed below are T cell receptor beta chains from one sample, sequenced in a study of blood T cell repertoires in COVID-19. The method was immunoSEQ multiplex PCR; TCRdb's version includes in-frame clones alone and lacks a portion of them. The repertoire holds 110,000 or so clones, with 75% to 85% as singletons. The sample consisted of peripheral blood. The receptors originated from a human donor in a cohort sampled during active COVID-19. CDR3s include the opening cysteine and the closing phenylalanine or tryptophan. The D gene is left open where the match is weak. Clone size is shown for a subset of rows, as once, few, many or a class of expanded clone.

TRBD1	TRBV7-9	.	TRBJ1-2	CASSLASGTGAGYTF	TGTGCCAGCAGCTTAGCGTCGGGGACAGGGGCGGGCTACACCTTC
.	TRBV6-5	.	TRBJ1-2	CASTGASRAYGYTF	TGTGCCAGCACTGGGGCCTCCAGGGCTTATGGCTACACCTTC
TRBD1	TRBV29-1	.	TRBJ2-1	CSAKGTGIDEQFF	TGCAGCGCCAAAGGGACAGGGATTGATGAGCAGTTCTTC
TRBD1	TRBV2	few	TRBJ2-3	CASSPGQDADTQYF	TGTGCCAGCAGTCCGGGACAGGATGCAGATACGCAGTATTTT
.	TRBV2	.	TRBJ2-7	CASSKGHTYEQYF	TGTGCCAGCAGTAAGGGACATACCTACGAGCAGTACTTC
.	TRBV6-6	.	TRBJ2-1	CASNGDLNNEQFF	TGTGCCAGCAATGGAGACCTCAACAATGAGCAGTTCTTC
.	TRBV12-5	.	TRBJ2-3	CASDVGLDTQYF	TGTGCTAGTGACGTCGGTCTTGATACGCAGTATTTT
.	TRBV9	.	TRBJ1-1	CASSVAPGAEAFF	TGTGCCAGCAGCGTAGCTCCGGGAGCGGAAGCTTTCTTT
.	TRBV5-4	few	TRBJ2-5	CATQLSRGETQYF	TGTGCCACCCAATTGAGTAGGGGTGAGACCCAGTACTTC
TRBD2	TRBV6-5	.	TRBJ2-3	CASSYLAGFTDTQYF	TGTGCCAGCAGTTACCTAGCGGGGTTCACAGATACGCAGTATTTT
.	TRBV13	.	TRBJ1-6	CASGQNNSPLHF	TGTGCCAGCGGACAGAATAATTCACCCCTCCACTTT
.	TRBV29-1	.	TRBJ2-1	CSVELWTDSYNEQFF	TGCAGCGTTGAGTTGTGGACAGACTCCTACAATGAGCAGTTCTTC
.	TRBV7-9	.	TRBJ2-5	CASSLSVQETQYF	TGTGCCAGCAGCTTGTCAGTACAAGAGACCCAGTACTTC
.	TRBV6-1	.	TRBJ1-5	CASSEGHYSNQPQHF	TGTGCCAGCAGTGAGGGACACTATAGCAATCAGCCCCAGCATTTT
.	TRBV5-1	.	TRBJ2-5	CASSLDWGWRAETQYF	TGCGCCAGCAGCTTGGACTGGGGCTGGAGGGCGGAGACCCAGTACTTC
TRBD2	TRBV19	once	TRBJ2-1	CASRGAGKQFF	TGTGCCAGTAGGGGAGCGGGAAAGCAGTTCTTC
TRBD1	TRBV10-1	.	TRBJ1-1	CASSGSLRTGETEAFF	TGCGCCAGCAGTGGAAGTCTAAGGACAGGGGAGACTGAAGCTTTCTTT
TRBD1	TRBV19	few	TRBJ1-5	CASSATGGYQPQHF	TGTGCCAGTAGTGCCACAGGGGGCTATCAGCCCCAGCATTTT
TRBD1	TRBV7-2	.	TRBJ2-7	CASSQKTGTAYEQYF	TGTGCCAGCAGCCAGAAGACCGGGACAGCATACGAGCAGTACTTC
TRBD1	TRBV4-1	few	TRBJ1-5	CASSNTGGGQPQHF	TGCGCCAGCAGCAACACAGGGGGCGGTCAGCCCCAGCATTTT
TRBD1	TRBV4-3	.	TRBJ2-7	CASSQDQGTASYEQYF	TGCGCCAGCAGCCAAGATCAGGGGACAGCCTCCTACGAGCAGTACTTC
.	TRBV11-2	.	TRBJ2-7	CASSVRQTYEQYF	TGTGCCAGCAGCGTACGACAGACCTACGAGCAGTACTTC